This entry is about one TCR beta chain. Authors' methods: How many nucleated cells were present was estimated from reference gene primer amplification. Only in-frame clones appear in the TCRdb table, and some are missing; sequencing was by immunoSEQ multiplex PCR. That table furnishes V, J and clone size, whereas the DNA furnished D and trimming. The sample lists under 200,000 clones; about 88% were seen once. Trimming shortened V by 3 bases and J by 6 bases, and 12 bases separated the two germline ends. This CDR3 has 15 residues. Per germline, CDR1 MNHEY and CDR2 SMNVEV (reference sequence). This specimen comes from a study of blood T cell repertoires in COVID-19. The overall study: Samples of COVID-19 (acute and convalescent) were obtained from the United States, Italy and Spain. Sample material is recorded as cDNA or gDNA derived from T cells, B-cell-depleted T cells, or PBMCs.

Sequenced material: peripheral blood. This sequence originates from a man aged 55 to 69 with acute or convalescent COVID-19. V and J are TRBV27 and TRBJ1-6; D possibly corresponds to TRBD1 (5 bases). This CDR3 is CASSFEAGPNSPLHF. CDR3 nucleotide sequence: TGTGCCAGCAGTTTCGAGGCAGGGCCTAATTCACCCCTCCACTTT.